This T cell receptor beta chain was sequenced in a study of vaccination and CD4 T cells after COVID-19. A word on this clonotype: What it recognizes is unknown.

Scientists ran DNA taken from cultured CD4+ T cells through the Oncomine TCR Beta short-read assay for sequencing. The authors extracted genomic DNA from cultured CD4+ T cells. TCRdb analysed the PCR reads with MiXCR anew, one entry per CDR3 protein. This sample has under 8,000 distinct CDR3 sequences, with over 30% found just once. Germline V gene lookup returns CDR1 MRHNA and CDR2 SNTAGT. V was shortened by 5 bases and J by 0 bases, with 6 bases between the two germline ends. This CDR3 is built from 13 residues. Described treatment: approximately nine-day PBMC culture with coronavirus spike peptide pools or control peptides (ViraFEST assay). It was before the COVID-19 pandemic (2011-2018) that the unexposed donor's CD4+ T cells were collected.

Sequenced input: CD4+ T cells from blood, cultured in vitro. The sequence was collected from a human donor in good health. The J gene is TRBJ2-3, the V gene TRBV6-4, with D maybe TRBD2 (5 bases). The CDR3 region has the DNA TGTGCCAGCAGTCGGACTAGCACAGATACGCAGTATTTT. Protein: CASSRTSTDTQYF.